The T cell receptor beta chain under discussion was sequenced for a study of cytomegalovirus exposure and HLA in healthy donors. The germline CDR1 and CDR2 sequences are SGHRS and YFSETQ. CDR3 length: 14 residues. With 4 bases clipped from V and 5 bases from J, the junction kept 2 bases outside the gene matches. Study-level results: Trimming of TCR beta V- and J-genes showed a link, identified in a later analysis, to a missense DCLRE1C variant. Generally TCR sequences proved uncommon, though certain public TCRs appeared in numerous donors. Confirmation in vitro established that a few CMV-associated chains were specific for CMV antigens.

This clone was detected a few times. The antigen remains unidentified. With 60 Vbeta and 13 Jbeta primers, the PCR was carried out. Assay: immunoSEQ multiplex PCR; the TCRdb copy retains only in-frame clones and omits some. The sample has approximately 170,000 clones, about 79% seen once. What was sequenced was PBMCs. The chain employs TRBV5-1 and TRBJ2-3; 12 nucleotides line up with TRBD2. The TCR comes from a female donor in good health and CMV-seronegative. CDR3 DNA: TGCGCCAGCAGCACGGGACTAGCGGGAGATACGCAGTATTTT. Protein: CASSTGLAGDTQYF.